The source of this TCR beta chain is a study of T cells after yellow fever vaccination. In this sample, this clonotype turned up many times. Germline-derived CDR1 and CDR2 are MNHEY and SVGEGT. Trimming cost V 0 bases and J 10 bases, with 9 bases left between them. There are 12 residues in the CDR3. TCRdb recomputed calls from the 5' RACE reads with MiXCR, one row per CDR3 protein. The sample lists approximately 140,000 distinct CDR3 sequences, 7.7% occurring once. This TCR was sampled from a young man who received the YFV17D yellow fever vaccine. This chain links TRBV6-2 or TRBV6-3 with TRBJ1-1; D remains ambiguous. The sequencing used CD4+ T cells sorted from PBMCs, collected 5 days after the yellow fever booster vaccination. CDR3 in amino acids: CASSYSLAGAFF. The CDR3 DNA follows: TGTGCCAGCAGTTACTCGTTGGCGGGAGCTTTCTTT.